This T cell receptor beta chain derives from a study of graft-versus-host responses after intestinal transplantation. Whole-study context: Each recipient received a multivisceral, liver-intestinal, or isolated intestinal graft.

Sequencing used immunoSEQ multiplex PCR; TCRdb keeps in-frame clones, though not all of them. This table has some 10,000 clones, around 96% appearing once. V was cut by 3 bases and J by 1 base, with 6 bases left in between. Germline-derived CDR1 and CDR2 are MNHEY and SMNVEV (reference sequence). This CDR3 comprises 13 residues. The rearrangement joins TRBV27 to TRBJ1-1; D call uncertain. Sequences were derived from bone marrow, sampled roughly 500 days after intestinal transplantation. The receptor was isolated from a human patient who received an intestinal transplant, so some T cells may come from the graft donor. CDR3 sequence: CASSFSTNTEAFF. CDR3 nucleotides: TGTGCCAGCAGTTTTTCTACGAACACTGAAGCTTTCTTT.